The 5 T cell receptor beta chains reported below all come from one sample, sequenced in a study of T cells in Graves' hyperthyroidism and ophthalmopathy. Amplification of TCR beta CDR3 regions used RNA as the template. The TCR CDR3 was amplified in a first-round RT-PCR using the HTBI primer set. TCRdb passed the multiplex PCR reads through MiXCR, listing each CDR3 protein once. In the table there are around 250,000 distinct CDR3 sequences, 13% to 15% of which are singletons. The specimen sequenced was blood. All receptors come from a woman between 40 and 55 years old with Graves' hyperthyroidism that later progressed to Graves' ophthalmopathy.

The chain combines TRBV27 with TRBJ2-3; D is perhaps TRBD2 (5 bases). This CDR3 comprises 14 residues. CDR1 MNHEY and CDR2 SMNVEV come from the germline V gene (reference sequence). V was trimmed by 3 bases and J by 2 bases, leaving 9 bases between them. As DNA, the CDR3 is TGTGCCAGCAGTTTGAACGACTACACAGATACGCAGTATTTT. This codes for CASSLNDYTDTQYF.

This clonotype has a handful of counts. The gene calls are TRBV28 and TRBJ1-1, with D perhaps TRBD1 (6 bases). Trimming left V 5 bases short and J 5 bases short, with 18 bases between. The CDR3 has 15 residues. Per germline, CDR1 MDHEN and CDR2 SYDVKM. The CDR3 loop is CASSPLGGRRTEAFF. CDR3 sequence (DNA): TGTGCCAGCAGTCCCCTCGGGGGGCGAAGGACTGAAGCTTTCTTT.

This clonotype was found a few times. CDR3 DNA: TGCGCCAGCAGCTTTGGAAAGGTTGAGCAGTTCTTC. It yields the protein CASSFGKVEQFF. This chain links TRBV5-1 with TRBJ2-1; D gene ambiguous. V dropped 2 bases and J dropped 9 bases, with 9 bases sitting between them. This CDR3 comprises 12 residues. Germline V gene sequence: CDR1 SGHRS, CDR2 YFSETQ.

In this sample, this clonotype turned up many times. The chain combines TRBV27 with TRBJ2-2; 9 bases match TRBD2. The CDR3 extends over 15 amino acids. CDR1 is MNHEY, CDR2 SMNVEV, per germline (reference sequence). V lost 3 bases to trimming and J lost 3 bases; unmatched junction nucleotides: 2. CDR3 sequence: CASSFLAGYTGELFF. The DNA of the CDR3 is TGTGCCAGCAGTTTCCTAGCGGGGTACACCGGGGAGCTGTTTTTT.

The table lists this clonotype with many counts. The CDR3 DNA sequence: TGTGCCAGTAGAACCAGGGTATGGAATGAAAAACTGTTTTTT. Translated: CASRTRVWNEKLFF. The chain is built from TRBV28 and TRBJ1-4; maybe TRBD1 (5 bases). With 9 bases removed from V and 5 bases from J, the gap between germline ends came to 16 bases. CDR1 is MDHEN and CDR2 is SYDVKM in the germline V gene. The CDR3 is made up of 14 amino acids.